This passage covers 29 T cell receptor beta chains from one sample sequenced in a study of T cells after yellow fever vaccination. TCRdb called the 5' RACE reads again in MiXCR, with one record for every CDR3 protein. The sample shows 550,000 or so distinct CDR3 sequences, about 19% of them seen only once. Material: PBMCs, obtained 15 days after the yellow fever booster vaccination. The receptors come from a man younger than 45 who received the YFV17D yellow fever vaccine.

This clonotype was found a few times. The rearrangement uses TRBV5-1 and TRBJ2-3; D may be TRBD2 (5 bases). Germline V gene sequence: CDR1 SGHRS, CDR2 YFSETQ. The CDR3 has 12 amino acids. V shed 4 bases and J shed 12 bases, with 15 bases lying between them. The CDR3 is CASSPEGLTQYF. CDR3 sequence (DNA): TGCGCCAGCAGCCCCGAGGGTCTAACACAGTATTTT.

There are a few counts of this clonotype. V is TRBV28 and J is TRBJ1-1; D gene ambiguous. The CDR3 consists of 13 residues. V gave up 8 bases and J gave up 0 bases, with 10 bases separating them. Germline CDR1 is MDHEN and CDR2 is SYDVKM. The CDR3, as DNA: TGTGCCAGCTTCTCTGAGGTGAACACTGAAGCTTTCTTT. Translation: CASFSEVNTEAFF.

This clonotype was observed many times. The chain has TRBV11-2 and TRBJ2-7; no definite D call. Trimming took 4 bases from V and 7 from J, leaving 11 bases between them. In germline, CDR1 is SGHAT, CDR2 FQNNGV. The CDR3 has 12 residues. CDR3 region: CASSSARFEQYF. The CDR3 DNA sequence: TGTGCCAGCAGCTCCGCCCGGTTTGAGCAGTACTTC.

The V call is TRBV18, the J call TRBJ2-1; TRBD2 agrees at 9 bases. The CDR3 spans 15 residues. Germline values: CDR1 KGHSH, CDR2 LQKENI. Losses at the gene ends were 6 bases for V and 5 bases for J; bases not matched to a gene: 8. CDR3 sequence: CASSQLAGRDNEQFF. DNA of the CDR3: TGTGCCAGCTCTCAACTAGCGGGCCGCGACAATGAGCAGTTCTTC.

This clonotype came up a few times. CDR3 protein: CASSFGPVEQYF. The CDR3 DNA sequence: TGTGCCAGCAGTTTCGGGCCCGTCGAGCAGTACTTC. This chain links TRBV12-3 or TRBV12-4 with TRBJ2-7; D gene uncertain. V was cut by 3 bases and J by 6 bases, with 9 bases left in between. CDR3 size: 12 residues.

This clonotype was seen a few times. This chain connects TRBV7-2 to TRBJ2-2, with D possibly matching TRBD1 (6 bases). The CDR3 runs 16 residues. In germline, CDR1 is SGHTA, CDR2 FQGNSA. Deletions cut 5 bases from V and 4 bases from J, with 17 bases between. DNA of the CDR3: TGTGCCAGCAGCCTTCGAGGGGGATTGACCACCGGGGAGCTGTTTTTT. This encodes CASSLRGGLTTGELFF. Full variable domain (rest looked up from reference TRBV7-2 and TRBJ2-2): GAGVSQSPSNKVTEKGKDVELRCDPISGHTALYWYRQSLGQGLEFLIYFQGNSAPDKSGLPSDRFSAERTGGSVSTLTIQRTQQEDSAVYLCASSLRGGLTTGELFFGEGSRLTVL.

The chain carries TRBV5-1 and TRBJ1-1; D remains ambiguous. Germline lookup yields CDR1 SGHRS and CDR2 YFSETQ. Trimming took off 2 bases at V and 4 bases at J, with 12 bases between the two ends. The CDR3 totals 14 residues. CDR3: CASSFTGFGTEAFF. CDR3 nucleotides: TGCGCCAGCAGCTTTACGGGCTTTGGCACTGAAGCTTTCTTT.

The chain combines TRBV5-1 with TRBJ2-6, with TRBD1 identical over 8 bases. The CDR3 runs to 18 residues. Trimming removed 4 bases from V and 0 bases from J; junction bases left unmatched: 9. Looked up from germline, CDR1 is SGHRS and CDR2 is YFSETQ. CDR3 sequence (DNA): TGCGCCAGCAGCGCGCCGACAGGGGCTAACTCTGGGGCCAACGTCCTGACTTTC. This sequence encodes CASSAPTGANSGANVLTF.

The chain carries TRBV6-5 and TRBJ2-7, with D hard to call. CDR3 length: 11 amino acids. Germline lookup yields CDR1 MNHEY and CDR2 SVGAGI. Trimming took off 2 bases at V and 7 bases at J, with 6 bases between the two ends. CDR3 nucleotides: TGTGCCAGCAGTTACCTCGCTGAGCAGTACTTC. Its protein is CASSYLAEQYF.

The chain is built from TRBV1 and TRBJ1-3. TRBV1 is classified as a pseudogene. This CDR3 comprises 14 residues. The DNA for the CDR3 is TGTACCAGCAGCCAACACACAGCCGGAAACACCATATATTTT. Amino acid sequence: CTSSQHTAGNTIYF.

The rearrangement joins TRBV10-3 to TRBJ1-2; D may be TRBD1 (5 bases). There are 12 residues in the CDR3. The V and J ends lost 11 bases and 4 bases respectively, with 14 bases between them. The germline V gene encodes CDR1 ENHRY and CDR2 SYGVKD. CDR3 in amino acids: CAAQRDVYGYTF. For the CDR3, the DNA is TGTGCCGCTCAGCGGGACGTCTATGGCTACACCTTC.

The CDR3 sequence: CASSLALGNQPQHF. The DNA of the CDR3 is TGTGCCAGCAGCTTAGCCCTGGGCAATCAGCCCCAGCATTTT. The chain links TRBV7-8 to TRBJ1-5; the D is unclear. Germline lookup yields CDR1 SGHVS and CDR2 FQNEAQ. The germline V and J ends were trimmed by 0 bases and 2 bases, with 5 bases remaining between them. The CDR3 totals 14 residues.

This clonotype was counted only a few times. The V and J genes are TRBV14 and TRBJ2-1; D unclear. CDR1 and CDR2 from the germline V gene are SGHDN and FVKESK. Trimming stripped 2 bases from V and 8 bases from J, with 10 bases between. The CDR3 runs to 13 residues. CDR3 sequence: CASSQWRADEQFF. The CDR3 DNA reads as TGTGCCAGCAGCCAATGGCGTGCTGATGAGCAGTTCTTC.

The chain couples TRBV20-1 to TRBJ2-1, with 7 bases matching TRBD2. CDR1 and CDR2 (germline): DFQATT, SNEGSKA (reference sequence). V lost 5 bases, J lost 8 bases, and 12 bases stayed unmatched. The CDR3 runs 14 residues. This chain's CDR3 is CSAGGLGGSHEQFF. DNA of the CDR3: TGCAGTGCTGGCGGACTAGGAGGTTCCCATGAGCAGTTCTTC.

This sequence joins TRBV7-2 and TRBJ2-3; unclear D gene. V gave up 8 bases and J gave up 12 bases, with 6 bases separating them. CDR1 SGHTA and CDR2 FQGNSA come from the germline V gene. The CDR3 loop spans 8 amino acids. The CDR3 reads CASAPQYF. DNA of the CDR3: TGTGCCAGCGCCCCCCAGTATTTT.

The DNA for the CDR3 is TGTGCCAGCAGATCCCGATCCGGGTCCTCCTACGAGCAGTACTTC. This gives the protein CASRSRSGSSYEQYF. V usage is TRBV7-8 and J usage is TRBJ2-7; D is uncertain. This CDR3 spans 15 amino acids. V was shortened by 6 bases and J by 0 bases, with 15 bases between the two germline ends. Germline V gene data show CDR1 as SGHVS and CDR2 as FQNEAQ. The full variable domain, its missing parts supplied by reference TRBV7-8 and TRBJ2-7, is GAGVSQSPRYKVAKRGQDVALRCDPISGHVSLFWYQQALGQGPEFLTYFQNEAQLDKSGLPSDRFFAERPEGSVSTLKIQRTQQEDSAVYLCASRSRSGSSYEQYFGPGTRLTVT.

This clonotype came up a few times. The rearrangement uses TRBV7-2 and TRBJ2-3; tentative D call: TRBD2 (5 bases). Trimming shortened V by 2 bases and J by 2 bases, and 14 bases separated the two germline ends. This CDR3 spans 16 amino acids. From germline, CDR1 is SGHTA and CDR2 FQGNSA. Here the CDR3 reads CASSLLTVRDTDTQYF. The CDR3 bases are TGTGCCAGCAGCTTATTAACAGTACGGGACACAGATACGCAGTATTTT.

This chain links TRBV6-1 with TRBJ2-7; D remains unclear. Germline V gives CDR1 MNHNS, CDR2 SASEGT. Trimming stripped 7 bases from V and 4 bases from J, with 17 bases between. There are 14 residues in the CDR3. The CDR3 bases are TGTGCCAGCACCCCCCGCGTACTGTCGTACGAGCAGTACTTC. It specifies CASTPRVLSYEQYF.

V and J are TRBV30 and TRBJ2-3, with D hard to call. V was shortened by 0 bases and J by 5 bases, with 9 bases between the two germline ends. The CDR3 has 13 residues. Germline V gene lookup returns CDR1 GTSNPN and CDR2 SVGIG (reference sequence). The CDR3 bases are TGTGCCTGGAGTGTAAACTATGGAGATACGCAGTATTTT. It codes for CAWSVNYGDTQYF.

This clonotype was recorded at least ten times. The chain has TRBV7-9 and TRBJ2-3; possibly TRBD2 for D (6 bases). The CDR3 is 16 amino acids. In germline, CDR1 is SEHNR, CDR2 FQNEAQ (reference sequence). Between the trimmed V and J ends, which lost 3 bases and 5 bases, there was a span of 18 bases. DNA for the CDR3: TGTGCCAGCAGCTTGAGACGGGCGGGAAGGGGAGATACGCAGTATTTT. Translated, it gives CASSLRRAGRGDTQYF.

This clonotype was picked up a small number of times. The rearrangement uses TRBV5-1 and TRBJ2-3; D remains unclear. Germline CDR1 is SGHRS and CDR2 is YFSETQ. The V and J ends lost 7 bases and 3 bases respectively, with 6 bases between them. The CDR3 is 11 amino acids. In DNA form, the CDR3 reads TGCGCCAGCGCCGGTACAGATACGCAGTATTTT. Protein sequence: CASAGTDTQYF.

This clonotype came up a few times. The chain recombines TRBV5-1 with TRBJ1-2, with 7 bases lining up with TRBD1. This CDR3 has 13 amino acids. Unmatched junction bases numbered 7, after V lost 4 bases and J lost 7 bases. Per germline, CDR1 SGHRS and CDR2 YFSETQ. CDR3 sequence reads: CASSTRDRVGYTF. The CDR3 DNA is TGCGCCAGCAGCACGCGAGACAGGGTTGGCTACACCTTC.

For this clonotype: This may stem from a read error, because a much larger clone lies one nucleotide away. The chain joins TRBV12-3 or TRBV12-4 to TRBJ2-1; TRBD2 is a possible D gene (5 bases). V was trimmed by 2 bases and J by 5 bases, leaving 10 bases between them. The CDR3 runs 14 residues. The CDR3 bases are TGTGCCAGCAGTTTATTTGCCGGGAACAATGAGCAGTTCTTC. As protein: CASSLFAGNNEQFF.

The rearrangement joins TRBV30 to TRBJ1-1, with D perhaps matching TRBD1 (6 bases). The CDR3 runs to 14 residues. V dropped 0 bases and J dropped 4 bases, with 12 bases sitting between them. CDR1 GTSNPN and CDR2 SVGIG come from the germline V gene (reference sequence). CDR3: CAWSVTGRGTEAFF. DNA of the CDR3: TGTGCCTGGAGTGTCACAGGGCGAGGCACTGAAGCTTTCTTT.

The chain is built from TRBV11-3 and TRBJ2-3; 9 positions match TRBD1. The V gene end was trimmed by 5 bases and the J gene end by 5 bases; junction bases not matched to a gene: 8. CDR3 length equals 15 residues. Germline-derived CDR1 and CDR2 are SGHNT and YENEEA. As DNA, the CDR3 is TGTGCCAGCAGCCCGGCCGGGACAGGGTTAGATACGCAGTATTTT. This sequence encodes CASSPAGTGLDTQYF.

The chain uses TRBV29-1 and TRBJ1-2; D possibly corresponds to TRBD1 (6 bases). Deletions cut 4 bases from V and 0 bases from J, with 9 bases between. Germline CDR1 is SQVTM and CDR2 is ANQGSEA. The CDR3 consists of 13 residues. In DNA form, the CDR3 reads TGCAGCGTTGGGACAGTCGCTAACTATGGCTACACCTTC. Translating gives CSVGTVANYGYTF.

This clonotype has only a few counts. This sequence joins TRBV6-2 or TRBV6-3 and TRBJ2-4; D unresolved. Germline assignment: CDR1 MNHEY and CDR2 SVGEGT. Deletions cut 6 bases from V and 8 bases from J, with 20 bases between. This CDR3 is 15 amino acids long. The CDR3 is CASSLVAGARHIQYF. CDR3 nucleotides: TGTGCCAGCAGCCTGGTGGCCGGAGCACGGCACATTCAGTACTTC.

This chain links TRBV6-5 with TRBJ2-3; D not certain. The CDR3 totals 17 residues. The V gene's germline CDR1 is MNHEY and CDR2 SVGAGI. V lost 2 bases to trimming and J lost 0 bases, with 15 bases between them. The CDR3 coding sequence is TGTGCCAGCAGTTACACGGTGGCCTCGACTAGCACAGATACGCAGTATTTT. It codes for CASSYTVASTSTDTQYF.

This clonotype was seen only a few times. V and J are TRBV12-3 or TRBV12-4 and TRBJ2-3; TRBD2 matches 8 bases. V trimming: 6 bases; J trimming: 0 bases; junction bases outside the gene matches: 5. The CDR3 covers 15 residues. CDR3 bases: TGTGCCAGCAGCCCCGGGACTAGGAGCACAGATACGCAGTATTTT. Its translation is CASSPGTRSTDTQYF.